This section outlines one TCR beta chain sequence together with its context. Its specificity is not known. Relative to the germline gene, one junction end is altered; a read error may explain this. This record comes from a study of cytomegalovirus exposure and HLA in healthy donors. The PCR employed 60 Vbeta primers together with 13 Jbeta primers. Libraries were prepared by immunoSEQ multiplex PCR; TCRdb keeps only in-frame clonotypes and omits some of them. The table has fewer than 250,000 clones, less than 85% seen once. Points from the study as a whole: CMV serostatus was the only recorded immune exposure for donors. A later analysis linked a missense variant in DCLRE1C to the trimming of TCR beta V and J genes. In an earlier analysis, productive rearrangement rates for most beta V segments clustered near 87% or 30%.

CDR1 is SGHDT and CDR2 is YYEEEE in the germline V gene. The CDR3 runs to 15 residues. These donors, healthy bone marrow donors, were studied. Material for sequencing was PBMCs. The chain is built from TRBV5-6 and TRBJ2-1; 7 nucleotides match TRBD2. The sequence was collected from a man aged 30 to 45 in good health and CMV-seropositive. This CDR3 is CASSFSGRAVDERFF. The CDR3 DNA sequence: TGTGCCAGCAGCTTCTCGGGGAGGGCGGTTGATGAGCGGTTCTTC.